Sequencing of this TCR beta chain was carried out in a study of control samples from healthy donors and cancer patients. Germline V gene lookup returns CDR1 LNHDA and CDR2 SQIVND (reference sequence). This CDR3 contains 15 residues. Trimming took 5 bases from V and 2 from J, leaving 16 bases between them. TCRdb's copy holds only in-frame clones and misses some; the assay was immunoSEQ multiplex PCR. The top ten hold about an eighth of the sample, which has under 300,000 clones, approximately 80% seen once. Specimen: PBMCs. The sequence derives from a woman aged 60-75 years with lung cancer. V gene TRBV19 combines with J gene TRBJ2-7, with a weak D call TRBD2 (5 bases). CDR3 in amino acids: CASSRRGETTYEQYF. CDR3 bases: TGTGCCAGTAGTCGACGGGGAGAAACGACCTACGAGCAGTACTTC.